This T cell receptor beta chain was captured in a study of blood T cell repertoires in COVID-19. Study-wide context: Samples representing acute and convalescent COVID-19 were sourced from the United States, Italy and Spain.

From germline, CDR1 is MDHEN and CDR2 SYDVKM. After removal of 5 bases from V and 6 bases from J, the junction contained 8 bases not matched to a gene. The length of the CDR3 is 16 residues. Authors' analysis steps: The authors estimated nucleated cell counts from reference gene primer amplification. The assay was immunoSEQ multiplex PCR, and TCRdb's table has in-frame clones only and misses some. V, J and clone size reflect that table, while D and trimming were determined from the DNA. The sample has under 250,000 clones, roughly 81% seen once. Input material: peripheral blood. The origin of this receptor is a man aged 45-65 years who had recovered from COVID-19. V gene TRBV28 combines with J gene TRBJ2-5; TRBD2 agrees at 14 bases. The CDR3 region is CASSPTGLAGAQTQYF. DNA of the CDR3: TGTGCCAGCAGTCCGACGGGACTAGCGGGAGCACAGACCCAGTACTTC.